The rows below give T cell receptor beta chains drawn from one sample of a study of monozygotic twins with inflammatory bowel disease. From the 5' RACE reads, TCRdb lists one entry per CDR3 protein and no DNA. This sample carries a few hundred thousand distinct CDR3 sequences, with approximately 1.6% going to the ten biggest clones. The source material was blood. Source of these receptors: a human donor with ulcerative colitis or Crohn's disease, or a healthy co-twin of an affected twin (not recorded which). The CDR3 runs from the conserved cysteine through the conserved F or W.

CASSPPGLSGNTIYF,TRBV6-1,TRBJ1-3
CASRPGQAYGYTF,TRBV12-3/TRBV12-4,TRBJ1-2
CASSYGQGTEAFF,TRBV12-3/TRBV12-4,TRBJ1-1
CASTTATVNTGELFF,TRBV27,TRBJ2-2
CASSQGQGPREQYF,TRBV3-1,TRBJ2-7
CASSLATGAGSYNEQFF,TRBV5-1,TRBJ2-1
CASSYSITSGANTQYF,TRBV6-5,TRBJ2-3
CASTEHREFGTGELFF,TRBV5-1,TRBJ2-2
CASSADWGGPQHF,TRBV7-2,TRBJ1-5
CASSPGRNYEQYF,TRBV5-4,TRBJ2-7
CASSDSPLGVAHNEQFF,TRBV7-2,TRBJ2-1
CASSPWTGQETQYF,TRBV9,TRBJ2-5
CASSPKTGFPLGYGYTF,TRBV3-1,TRBJ1-2
CASSPGHSSYNEQFF,TRBV3-1,TRBJ2-1
CSARDGPAGKYNEQFF,TRBV20-1,TRBJ2-1
CASSRTSGTVNEKLFF,TRBV4-2,TRBJ1-4
CASSLWGLRGYTF,TRBV11-3,TRBJ1-2
CASSFKRDGPGELFF,TRBV27,TRBJ2-2
CASSETVNTEAFF,TRBV10-1,TRBJ1-1
CASSLVWDSNQPQHF,TRBV7-2,TRBJ1-5
CASKGSGGSYNEQFF,TRBV7-9,TRBJ2-1